This TCR beta chain was found in a study of radiotherapy plus CTLA-4 blockade in lung cancer. After removal of 6 bases from V and 11 bases from J, the junction contained 6 bases not matched to a gene. The CDR3 loop spans 12 amino acids. CDR1 and CDR2 from the germline V gene are MNHEY and SVGAGI. A single count supports this clone. Sequencing was performed with immunoSEQ multiplex PCR; in TCRdb, only in-frame clones are kept and a portion is missing. The sample carries about 60,000 clones, around 80% recorded once. The chain links TRBV6-5 to TRBJ1-4; 7 nucleotides align to TRBD1. The receptor comes from a human donor with non-small cell lung cancer who had a partial response to radiotherapy plus ipilimumab. This material consisted of peripheral blood, taken from a patient treated with radiotherapy plus ipilimumab. CDR3 in amino acids: CASREGQFKLFF. The CDR3 nucleotides are TGTGCCAGCAGAGAGGGACAGTTCAAACTGTTTTTT.